These 2 T cell receptor beta chains originate from one sample sequenced in a study of monozygotic twins with inflammatory bowel disease. After re-calling the 5' RACE reads, TCRdb lists one entry per CDR3 protein, DNA absent. This sample's clone table lists approximately 330,000 distinct CDR3 sequences. Material: blood. All receptors come from a human donor with ulcerative colitis or Crohn's disease, or a healthy co-twin of an affected twin (not recorded which).

This chain uses TRBV12-3 or TRBV12-4 with TRBJ2-2; TCRdb calls TRBD1, which cannot be checked without DNA. This CDR3 comprises 16 residues. CDR3: CASSPQGAINTGELFF.

The rearrangement joins TRBV6-2 or TRBV6-3 to TRBJ1-1. Germline V gene lookup returns CDR1 MNHEY and CDR2 SVGEGT. The CDR3 spans 15 residues. CDR3 loop: CASSYVYPGNTEAFF.